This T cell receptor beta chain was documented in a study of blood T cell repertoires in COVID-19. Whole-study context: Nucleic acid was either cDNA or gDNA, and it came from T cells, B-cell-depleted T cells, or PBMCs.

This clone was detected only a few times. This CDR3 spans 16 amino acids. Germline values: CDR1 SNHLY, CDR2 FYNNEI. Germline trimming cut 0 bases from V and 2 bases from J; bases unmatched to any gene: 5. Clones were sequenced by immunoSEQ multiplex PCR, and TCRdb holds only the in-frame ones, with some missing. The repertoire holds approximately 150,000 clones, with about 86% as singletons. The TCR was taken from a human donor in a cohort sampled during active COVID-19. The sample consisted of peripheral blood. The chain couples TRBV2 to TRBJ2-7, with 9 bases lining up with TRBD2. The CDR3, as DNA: TGTGCCAGCAGTGAAGCGCTTAGCGGGAGACCCTACGAGCAGTACTTC. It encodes CASSEALSGRPYEQYF.